This TCR beta chain was recovered during a study of shared clonotypes between healthy human individuals. Findings and caveats of the study: Investigators collected only blood, and repertoires in tissues likely differ.

This table comes from immunoSEQ multiplex PCR, and its TCRdb copy is limited to in-frame clones, with some not included. Of 1 million to 1.3 million clones listed, approximately 80% were seen once; the top ten hold under 0.8%. A note on this clone: The target antigen is unknown.

V was pared by 0 bases and J by 3 bases, with 12 bases of the junction left unmatched. Per the germline V gene, CDR1 is SGHTA and CDR2 is FQGTGA. The CDR3 runs to 18 residues. The sequence came from a young man in good health. Some clones in this sample may be carry-over from other donors' samples. The sequenced material came from memory CD4+ T cells from PBMCs. The subset was: CD45RA-negative fraction. V is TRBV7-3 and J is TRBJ2-3, with TRBD1 identical over 7 bases. CDR3 loop: CASSLTPRQGRVTDTQYF. CDR3 nucleotide sequence: TGTGCCAGCAGCTTAACCCCCCGACAGGGTAGAGTTACAGATACGCAGTATTTT.